This T cell receptor beta chain stems from a study of human T cells and chemical hapten exposure. About the study: During the approximately 25-week study period, patients had diphenylcyclopropenone applied to the scalp every week.

Study-wide results and caveats: There were significantly more large CDR3 similarity clusters among expanded TCRs than among controls. With patch test score, the counts of PT1 expanded TCRs showed a positive correlation.

TCRdb processed the RACE reads anew with MiXCR; each CDR3 protein has one entry. The table records under 400,000 distinct CDR3 sequences, more than 4.5% of them present only once. As regards this clonotype: Its specificity is unknown.

Deletions cut 6 bases from V and 2 bases from J, with 21 bases between. The CDR3 is 17 residues long. Time point denoted: pre-sensitization, week 0. Noted treatment: therapeutic diphenylcyclopropenone sensitization with weekly scalp DPC. Patients had alopecia, were aged 18 to 70, and were not pregnant. This specimen consisted of whole blood, obtained in connection with sensitization to the hapten diphenylcyclopropenone (DPC). This TCR came from a woman in her forties or fifties with alopecia areata. Some clones in this sample may be carry-over from other donors' samples. The chain combines TRBV12-3 or TRBV12-4 with TRBJ2-3; perhaps TRBD2 as D (5 bases). The CDR3 bases are TGTGCCAGCAGGGACCTCCACGGAGGCCCCTACACAGATACGCAGTATTTT. As protein: CASRDLHGGPYTDTQYF.